This T cell receptor beta chain emerged from a study of blood T cells in healthy people across ages. Extractions gave at least 5.5 micrograms of total RNA per sample. For the second PCR, which ran for about 6 to 12 cycles, a sample-barcoded 5' primer and a J-beta primer mix were used. Each cDNA molecule was tagged by a template-switch adaptor with 12 random nucleotides. In TCRdb, the 5' RACE reads were re-called with MiXCR into one record per CDR3 protein. There are around 870,000 distinct CDR3 sequences in the sample; more than 25% occur only once, and around 16% lies in the top ten. In germline, CDR1 is GTSNPN, CDR2 SVGIG (reference sequence). The length of the CDR3 is 13 residues. J lost 6 bases, V lost 7 bases, and 8 bases had no gene match. Study results and limitations: A strong correlation was seen between TCR beta diversity and naive T cell percentage.

This clonotype came up a few times. Its antigen is undetermined. V usage is TRBV30 and J usage is TRBJ1-5, with 8 bases aligning to TRBD1. The receptor's source is a woman older than 75 in good health. Sequenced input: blood. In nucleotides, the CDR3 is TGTGCCTCCTCGGACAGGGCTAGTCAGCCCCAGCATTTT. Translated: CASSDRASQPQHF. Complete variable domain (other parts from reference TRBV30 and TRBJ1-5): SQTIHQWPATLVQPVGSPLSLECTVEGTSNPNLYWYRQAAGRGLQLLFYSVGIGQISSEVPQNLSASRPQDRQFILSSKKLLLSDSGFYLCASSDRASQPQHFGDGTRLSIL.